The source of this TCR beta chain is a study of T cells in Graves' hyperthyroidism and ophthalmopathy. Researchers amplified the TCR beta CDR3 regions from RNA transcripts. Using the HTBI primer set, a first-round RT-PCR was run on the TCR CDR3. Using its own MiXCR run on the multiplex PCR reads, TCRdb lists one record per CDR3 protein. The sample lists more than 350,000 distinct CDR3 sequences, roughly 15% occurring once. This clonotype was observed a few times. Trimming removed 6 bases at V and 7 bases at J, with 19 bases between. This CDR3 has 15 amino acids. Germline V gene data show CDR1 as KGHSH and CDR2 as LQKENI.

The sequence came from a woman aged 55-69 years with Graves' ophthalmopathy. The sample taken for sequencing was blood. The chain joins TRBV18 to TRBJ1-5, with unresolved D. CDR3 nucleotide sequence: TGTGCCAGCTCGCCGACGACGGGCTCGGGGCAGCCCCAGCATTTT. Translated: CASSPTTGSGQPQHF. The variable domain in full, with the rest retrieved from reference TRBV18 and TRBJ1-5, is NAGVMQNPRHLVRRRGQEARLRCSPMKGHSHVYWYRQLPEEGLKFMVYLQKENIIDESGMPKERFSAEFPKEGPSILRIQQVVRGDSAAYFCASSPTTGSGQPQHFGDGTRLSIL.